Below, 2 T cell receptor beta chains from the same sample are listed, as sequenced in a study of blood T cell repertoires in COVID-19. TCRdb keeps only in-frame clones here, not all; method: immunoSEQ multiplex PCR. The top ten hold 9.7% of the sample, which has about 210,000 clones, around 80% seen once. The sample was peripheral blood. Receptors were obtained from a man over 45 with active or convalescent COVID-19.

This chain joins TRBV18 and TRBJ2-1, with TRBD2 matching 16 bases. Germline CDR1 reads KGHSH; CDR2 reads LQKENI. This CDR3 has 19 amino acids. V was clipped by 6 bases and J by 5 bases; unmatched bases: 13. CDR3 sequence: CASSLGLAGGPNFDNEQFF. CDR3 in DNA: TGTGCCAGCTCCCTGGGACTAGCGGGGGGGCCGAACTTCGACAATGAGCAGTTCTTC.

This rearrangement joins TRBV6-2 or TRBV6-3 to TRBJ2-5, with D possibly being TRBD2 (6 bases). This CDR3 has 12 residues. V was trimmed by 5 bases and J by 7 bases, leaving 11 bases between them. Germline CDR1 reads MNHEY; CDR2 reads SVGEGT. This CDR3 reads CASSRDGGTQYF. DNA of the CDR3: TGTGCCAGCAGTAGGGACGGGGGGACCCAGTACTTC.